This passage covers 24 T cell receptor beta chains from one sample sequenced in a study of T cell repertoires in cytomegalovirus infection. TCRdb re-called the reads with MiXCR, one entry per CDR3 protein. The table records some 320,000 distinct CDR3 sequences, 25% to 30% of them present only once. The antigens for these receptors are not known. Sequenced material: cultured PBMCs, taken from culture after CMV antigen stimulation. The source of these receptors is a human donor in good health (CMV status not recorded). Some clones in this sample may be carry-over from other donors' samples.

The rearrangement uses TRBV19 and TRBJ1-1; D gene ambiguous. This CDR3 has 17 residues. Germline V CDR1 and CDR2: LNHDA, SQIVND (reference sequence). V was trimmed by 1 base and J by 2 bases, leaving 17 bases between them. Here the CDR3 reads CASSIGVLVGTNTEAFF. Here the CDR3 DNA reads TGTGCCAGTAGTATAGGAGTCCTCGTAGGTACTAACACTGAAGCTTTCTTT.

This clonotype turned up a few times. The chain combines TRBV7-3 with TRBJ2-2; 10 bases align to TRBD1. Losses at the gene ends were 4 bases for V and 5 bases for J; bases not matched to a gene: 4. CDR1 is SGHTA and CDR2 is FQGTGA in the germline V gene. This CDR3 contains 15 residues. CDR3 sequence reads: CASSSGTGVTGELFF. CDR3 nucleotides: TGTGCCAGCAGCTCCGGGACAGGGGTTACCGGGGAGCTGTTTTTT.

V usage is TRBV11-3 and J usage is TRBJ2-7; D uncertain. Germline V gives CDR1 SGHNT, CDR2 YENEEA. The CDR3 length is 14 residues. The V gene lost 5 bases and the J gene lost 2 bases, with 13 bases spanning the gap. The CDR3: CASSPSLTTYEQYF. In DNA, the CDR3 is TGTGCCAGCAGCCCCTCCCTCACGACCTACGAGCAGTACTTC.

This clonotype was counted once. The chain carries TRBV15 and TRBJ1-5; D unresolved. The V gene lost 7 bases and the J gene lost 2 bases, with 9 bases spanning the gap. This CDR3 is built from 13 residues. Germline-derived CDR1 and CDR2 are LNHNV and YYDKDF (reference sequence). In nucleotides, the CDR3 is TGTGCCACCAACGGGGTGGGCAATCAGCCCCAGCATTTT. As protein: CATNGVGNQPQHF.

This chain links TRBV7-4 with TRBJ2-1, with no clear D. The CDR3 covers 16 residues. The ends were cut back, 1 base at V and 0 bases at J, with 10 bases in the middle. The germline V gene encodes CDR1 SGHVT and CDR2 SQSDAQ. CDR3 DNA: TGTGCCAGCAGCTTAGGCCTAAGAAGCTCCTACAATGAGCAGTTCTTC. Its protein product is CASSLGLRSSYNEQFF.

The genes are TRBV6-4 and TRBJ2-3; D not resolved. The germline gives CDR1 MRHNA, CDR2 SNTAGT. The CDR3 spans 14 residues. Trimming stripped 6 bases from V and 5 bases from J, with 15 bases between. CDR3 DNA: TGTGCCAGCAGCCTCCGTGCGTTGGGAGATACGCAGTATTTT. Translating it yields CASSLRALGDTQYF.

The chain carries TRBV11-3 and TRBJ2-1; TRBD2 is a possible D gene (7 bases). The length of the CDR3 is 15 residues. From germline, CDR1 is SGHNT and CDR2 YENEEA. V lost 0 bases to trimming and J lost 9 bases, with 15 bases between them. CDR3 DNA sequence: TGTGCCAGCAGCTTAGAGGGTGGGGGGGCAGGTGAGCAGTTCTTC. Translated, it gives CASSLEGGGAGEQFF.

The V call is TRBV12-3 or TRBV12-4, the J call TRBJ2-3; D remains unclear. This CDR3 contains 11 residues. Trimming shortened V by 7 bases and J by 6 bases, and 8 bases separated the two germline ends. CDR3 nucleotides: TGTGCCAGCACCCCACTGGATACGCAGTATTTT. Translation gives CASTPLDTQYF.

With respect to this clonotype: A much more abundant neighbour one base away suggests this may be a read error. The conserved phenylalanine or tryptophan normally closing the CDR3 is absent here, so this likely arose from a read error. The V and J genes are TRBV7-8 and TRBJ2-5; 12 nucleotides align to TRBD2. Germline CDR1 reads SGHVS; CDR2 reads FQNEAQ. V shed 2 bases, J shed 1 base, and the junction held 5 bases outside the gene matches. This CDR3 comprises 17 residues. CDR3 nucleotides: TGTGCCAGCAGCTTACCAACTAGCGGGGGGCTCCAAGAGACCCAGTACTAC. It specifies CASSLPTSGGLQETQYY.

This clonotype occurred a few times. This CDR3 reads CASQVGDSNQPQHF. The DNA of the CDR3 is TGTGCCAGCCAAGTAGGCGATAGCAATCAGCCCCAGCATTTT. The J gene is TRBJ1-5, the V gene TRBV28; no firm D call. This CDR3 contains 14 residues. CDR1 MDHEN and CDR2 SYDVKM come from the germline V gene. The V end lost 8 bases, the J end lost 0 bases, and 11 bases lay between the germline ends.

This clonotype was seen many times. The genes are TRBV7-2 and TRBJ2-5; TRBD2 agrees at 11 bases. The CDR3 runs 15 residues. CDR1 is SGHTA, CDR2 FQGNSA, per germline. V lost 1 base and J lost 4; bases outside the gene matches: 2. The CDR3 reads CASSLGLAGGETQYF. Written as DNA, the CDR3 is TGTGCCAGCAGCTTAGGCCTAGCGGGAGGAGAGACCCAGTACTTC.

The V and J genes are TRBV10-2 and TRBJ2-2; no clear D. Germline CDR1 WSHSY, CDR2 SAAADI. CDR3 length: 13 amino acids. Trimming cost V 6 bases and J 10 bases, with 15 bases left between them. CDR3 bases: TGCGCCAGCAGCTACAACCCCTCGACGGAGCTGTTTTTT. This translates into CASSYNPSTELFF.

This sequence joins TRBV6-8 and TRBJ2-6; unclear D gene. V was shortened by 7 bases and J by 0 bases, with 4 bases between the two germline ends. Germline assignment: CDR1 MNHGY and CDR2 SAAAGT. The CDR3 is 13 residues long. The CDR3 sequence is CASTTSGANVLTF. The CDR3 coding sequence is TGTGCCAGCACTACCTCTGGGGCCAACGTCCTGACTTTC.

This clonotype was counted a few times. The chain combines TRBV12-5 with TRBJ1-1; D is uncertain. The CDR3 is 12 amino acids. V gave up 6 bases and J gave up 5 bases, with 10 bases separating them. Germline V gene sequence: CDR1 LGHNT, CDR2 FRNRAP. In DNA form, the CDR3 reads TGTGCTAGTGGAAAGGGTTATACTGAAGCTTTCTTT. Protein sequence: CASGKGYTEAFF.

V is TRBV19 and J is TRBJ2-6; D is unresolved. This CDR3 is built from 16 residues. Germline CDR1 reads LNHDA; CDR2 reads SQIVND (reference sequence). V shed 1 base and J shed 1 base, with 8 bases lying between them. CDR3 in amino acids: CASSIGLGSGANVLTF. In nucleotides, the CDR3 is TGTGCCAGTAGTATAGGTCTAGGATCTGGGGCCAACGTCCTGACTTTC.

The V gene is TRBV5-1, the J gene TRBJ1-1, with 7 bases lining up with TRBD1. V shed 4 bases, J shed 8 bases, and the junction held 2 bases outside the gene matches. Germline loops: CDR1 SGHRS, CDR2 YFSETQ. The CDR3 extends over 11 amino acids. The chain's CDR3 is CASSKTGEAFF. DNA of the CDR3: TGCGCCAGCAGCAAGACAGGGGAAGCTTTCTTT.

The chain uses TRBV6-1 and TRBJ2-1, with 8 nucleotides matching TRBD2. The ends lost 2 bases at V and 0 bases at J; junction bases unmatched: 3. The CDR3 has 16 residues. CDR1 is MNHNS, CDR2 SASEGT, per germline. The CDR3 here is CASSEQRESSYNEQFF. As DNA, the CDR3 is TGTGCCAGCAGTGAACAGCGGGAGAGCTCCTACAATGAGCAGTTCTTC.

V is TRBV5-1 and J is TRBJ2-7; the match to TRBD1 covers 10 bases. In germline, CDR1 is SGHRS, CDR2 YFSETQ. This CDR3 spans 18 amino acids. The J segment lost 1 base and the V segment lost 3 bases, leaving 13 bases of the junction unmatched. CDR3 nucleotides: TGCGCCAGCAGCTCAGCGACAGGGGGCAAAGGAATTTCCTACGAGCAGTACTTC. Protein product: CASSSATGGKGISYEQYF.

This chain connects TRBV10-3 to TRBJ2-3; D is possibly TRBD2 (6 bases). The CDR3 runs 15 residues. V lost 1 base and J 4 bases, leaving 12 bases between the germline ends. The V gene's germline CDR1 is ENHRY and CDR2 SYGVKD. The CDR3, as DNA: TGTGCCATCAGTGAGTTAGGGCGGGAACCAGATACGCAGTATTTT. Its translation: CAISELGREPDTQYF.

This clonotype was detected only once. The chain links TRBV7-6 to TRBJ1-3; 7 positions agree with TRBD1. Germline V CDR1 and CDR2: SGHVS, FNYEAQ. J gave up 2 bases and V 5 bases, and 3 bases lay outside the gene matches. This CDR3 spans 14 amino acids. The CDR3 DNA reads as TGTGCCAGCAGCCAAGACAGGGCTGGAAACACCATATATTTT. Its translation is CASSQDRAGNTIYF.

This rearrangement joins TRBV12-3 or TRBV12-4 to TRBJ1-5; D is unclear. CDR3 length equals 14 residues. Trimming shortened V by 4 bases and J by 0 bases, and 7 bases separated the two germline ends. The CDR3 bases are TGTGCCAGCAGTTCCCGATATAGCAATCAGCCCCAGCATTTT. Its protein product is CASSSRYSNQPQHF.

Concerning this clonotype: One junction end does not reproduce the germline sequence, and a read error may be involved. The rearrangement links TRBV6-2 or TRBV6-3 to TRBJ2-3; TRBD2 agrees at 8 bases. Germline lookup yields CDR1 MNHEY and CDR2 SVGEGT. The CDR3 has 18 residues. The CDR3 protein is CASSYSIFTSGATETQYF. CDR3 in DNA: TGTGCCAGCAGTTACTCGATCTTCACTAGCGGTGCCACAGAAACGCAGTATTTT.

V and J are TRBV30 and TRBJ2-1, with D perhaps TRBD2 (6 bases). Germline-derived CDR1 and CDR2 are GTSNPN and SVGIG (reference sequence). Trimming shortened V by 5 bases and J by 7 bases, and 18 bases separated the two germline ends. The CDR3 runs to 14 residues. The CDR3 DNA is TGTGCCTGGGGTCCCGGGACTTGGCAAAATGAGCAGTTCTTC. It codes for CAWGPGTWQNEQFF. Filled out from reference TRBV30 and TRBJ2-1, the complete variable domain reads SQTIHQWPATLVQPVGSPLSLECTVEGTSNPNLYWYRQAAGRGLQLLFYSVGIGQISSEVPQNLSASRPQDRQFILSSKKLLLSDSGFYLCAWGPGTWQNEQFFGPGTRLTVL.

The chain joins TRBV29-1 to TRBJ1-1, with 8 bases lining up with TRBD1. After removal of 7 bases from V and 5 bases from J, the junction contained 6 bases not matched to a gene. CDR1 SQVTM and CDR2 ANQGSEA come from the germline V gene. CDR3 length: 12 amino acids. The DNA of the CDR3 is TGCAGCGGCCAACAGGGGGGAACTGAAGCTTTCTTT. Its translation is CSGQQGGTEAFF.